These 3 T cell receptor beta chains came from one sample sequenced in a study of blood T cell repertoires in COVID-19. TCRdb keeps only in-frame clones here, not all; method: immunoSEQ multiplex PCR. The sample lists approximately 300,000 clones, about nine tenths occurring once. Material for sequencing was peripheral blood. The source of these receptors is a woman under 40 with COVID-19, enrolled during active disease.

The rearrangement joins TRBV4-3 to TRBJ1-3, with a tentative D call TRBD1 (5 bases). V was pared by 1 base and J by 3 bases, with 10 bases between. Looked up from germline, CDR1 is LGHNA and CDR2 is YSLEER. This CDR3 has 15 residues. The CDR3 here is CASSQVGGIGNTIYF. CDR3 nucleotide sequence: TGCGCCAGCAGCCAAGTCGGGGGGATTGGAAACACCATATATTTT.

The rearrangement links TRBV28 to TRBJ2-3, with 11 bases matching TRBD2. The CDR3 is 15 residues long. Germline V lookup: CDR1 MDHEN, CDR2 SYDVKM. The J segment lost 6 bases and the V segment lost 5 bases, leaving 7 bases of the junction unmatched. CDR3 bases: TGTGCCAGCAGTCTCGGGACTAGCGGCCGGGATACGCAGTATTTT. This encodes CASSLGTSGRDTQYF.

CDR3 nucleotide sequence: TGCGCCAGCAGCTTCCGAGGCGGGGACTCCTACGAGCAGTACTTC. Encoded protein: CASSFRGGDSYEQYF. This chain uses TRBV4-3 with TRBJ2-7; TRBD2 might be the D (6 bases). V was clipped by 5 bases and J by 0 bases, with 14 bases between them. CDR1 is LGHNA, CDR2 YSLEER, per germline. This CDR3 is built from 15 residues.